These 7 T cell receptor beta chains originate from one sample sequenced in a study of blood T cell repertoires in COVID-19. Sequenced by immunoSEQ multiplex PCR; TCRdb stores in-frame clones only, minus some. The sample carries over 110,000 clones, around 80% recorded once. The sample comprised peripheral blood. The receptors stem from a man aged 60-69 years with acute or convalescent COVID-19.

The chain joins TRBV18 to TRBJ1-5, with TRBD1 matching over 10 bases. Germline CDR1 and CDR2: KGHSH and LQKENI. This CDR3 region has 18 residues. The junction had 8 bases not matched to a gene; V was cut back by 3 bases and J by 0 bases. The CDR3 is CASSPATGGYYSNQPQHF. The CDR3 nucleotides are TGTGCCAGCTCACCTGCGACAGGGGGCTACTATAGCAATCAGCCCCAGCATTTT. The full variable domain, in which reference TRBV18 and TRBJ1-5 provide the parts outside the CDR3, is NAGVMQNPRHLVRRRGQEARLRCSPMKGHSHVYWYRQLPEEGLKFMVYLQKENIIDESGMPKERFSAEFPKEGPSILRIQQVVRGDSAAYFCASSPATGGYYSNQPQHFGDGTRLSIL.

The V gene is TRBV24-1, the J gene TRBJ2-1, with 8 bases fitting TRBD2. Germline CDR1 is KGHDR and CDR2 is SFDVKD. The junction had 6 bases not matched to a gene; V was cut back by 9 bases and J by 9 bases. The CDR3 loop spans 12 amino acids. CDR3 bases: TGTGCCACCTCGGGACTAGGAAGTGAGCAGTTCTTC. Translated, it gives CATSGLGSEQFF.

The chain uses TRBV2 and TRBJ1-4, with a possible D match to TRBD1 (6 bases). The CDR3 is 15 residues long. Germline assignment: CDR1 SNHLY and CDR2 FYNNEI. V was trimmed by 5 bases and J by 5 bases, leaving 15 bases between them. The CDR3 nucleotides read TGTGCCAGCAGTTTTGGGGGCCAAGTGAATGAAAAACTGTTTTTT. It specifies CASSFGGQVNEKLFF.

V is TRBV27 and J is TRBJ2-1; 8 positions match TRBD1. With V trimmed by 6 bases and J by 2 bases, 3 bases remained unmatched. The CDR3 contains 14 residues. Germline CDR1 MNHEY, CDR2 SMNVEV (reference sequence). Written as DNA, the CDR3 is TGTGCCAGCAGGGACAGGGCTACCTACAATGAGCAGTTCTTC. Its translation is CASRDRATYNEQFF.

J is TRBJ2-3 and V is TRBV20-1, with 8 bases that match TRBD2. The germline CDR1 and CDR2 sequences are DFQATT and SNEGSKA (reference sequence). The J segment lost 7 bases and the V segment lost 3 bases, leaving 6 bases of the junction unmatched. The CDR3 contains 13 residues. The DNA of the CDR3 is TGCAGTGCTAGTTTAGCGGGACGGTATACGCAGTATTTT. As protein: CSASLAGRYTQYF.

V usage is TRBV4-2 and J usage is TRBJ1-2, with D possibly TRBD1 on 6 matching bases. Trimming took off 1 base at V and 0 bases at J, with 15 bases between the two ends. Germline CDR1 is LGHNA and CDR2 is YNFKEQ. The CDR3 has 17 amino acids. CDR3 protein: CASSQGPQGLTNYGYTF. CDR3 in DNA: TGTGCCAGCAGCCAAGGTCCCCAGGGGCTTACTAACTATGGCTACACCTTC.

The chain has TRBV28 and TRBJ1-2; tentatively, D is TRBD1 (5 bases). Germline V gene lookup returns CDR1 MDHEN and CDR2 SYDVKM. The CDR3 has 12 residues. The germline V and J ends were trimmed by 5 bases and 8 bases, with 12 bases remaining between them. CDR3 DNA sequence: TGTGCCAGCAGTGACCGACAGAGGGGCTACACCTTC. Protein product: CASSDRQRGYTF.